This T cell receptor beta chain was retrieved from a study of blood T cell repertoires in COVID-19. Study information: Sample material is recorded as cDNA or gDNA derived from T cells, B-cell-depleted T cells, or PBMCs.

The assay was immunoSEQ multiplex PCR, and TCRdb's table has in-frame clones only and misses some. The sample holds over 100,000 clones, 70% to 90% seen once. This CDR3 is built from 14 residues. Germline V gives CDR1 LGHNA, CDR2 YNFKEQ. The V gene lost 0 bases and the J gene lost 4 bases, with 6 bases spanning the gap. This clone has only one observation. This rearrangement joins TRBV4-2 to TRBJ2-2; maybe TRBD1 (5 bases). Specimen: peripheral blood. This sequence originates from a woman aged 60-75 years with acute or convalescent COVID-19. CDR3 sequence reads: CASSQEGRTGELFF. The CDR3 DNA is TGTGCCAGCAGCCAAGAGGGGCGCACCGGGGAGCTGTTTTTT.